Listed here are 14 T cell receptor beta chains from one sample, sequenced in a study of blood T cell repertoires in COVID-19. The assay was immunoSEQ multiplex PCR, and TCRdb's table has in-frame clones only and misses some. The profile shows fewer than 55,000 clones, about 81% of them singletons. Sequencing was carried out using peripheral blood. The receptors stem from a human donor with acute or convalescent COVID-19. The donor label of this sample is uncertain.

V and J are TRBV3-1 (or the pseudogene TRBV3-2) and TRBJ1-2; TRBD1 matches at 8 bases. The CDR3 is 15 amino acids. Germline CDR1 LGHDT, CDR2 YNNKEL (reference sequence). Unmatched junction bases numbered 10, after V lost 4 bases and J lost 6 bases. CDR3 residues: CASSPGGASPHGYTF. The CDR3 DNA follows: TGTGCCAGCAGCCCAGGGGGCGCTTCGCCCCATGGCTACACCTTC.

V gene TRBV12-3 or TRBV12-4 combines with J gene TRBJ1-1; D remains unclear. The CDR3 length is 13 residues. The V end lost 2 bases, the J end lost 5 bases, and 9 bases lay between the germline ends. Here the CDR3 reads CASSLLERTEAFF. The CDR3 DNA sequence: TGTGCCAGCAGTTTATTAGAGCGAACTGAAGCTTTCTTT.

This chain joins TRBV27 and TRBJ2-3; 10 bases agree with TRBD2. V lost 2 bases and J lost 4; bases outside the gene matches: 15. Per the germline V gene, CDR1 is MNHEY and CDR2 is SMNVEV (reference sequence). This CDR3 region has 19 residues. As DNA, the CDR3 is TGTGCCAGCAGTTTAAGGCCCCCAACAGCGGGGGGGTTCGCAGATACGCAGTATTTT. Translation gives CASSLRPPTAGGFADTQYF.

For the CDR3, the DNA is TGTGCCAGCAGCTTAGATACAGGGGGGATATCTCCGCAGTACTTC. Encoded protein: CASSLDTGGISPQYF. The chain joins TRBV11-3 to TRBJ2-7, with 8 bases identical to TRBD1. The length of the CDR3 is 15 residues. The germline CDR1 and CDR2 sequences are SGHNT and YENEEA. V lost 0 bases to trimming and J lost 9 bases; unmatched junction nucleotides: 10. The variable domain in full, with the rest retrieved from reference TRBV11-3 and TRBJ2-7, is EAGVVQSPRYKIIEKKQPVAFWCNPISGHNTLYWYLQNLGQGPELLIRYENEEAVDDSQLPKDRFSAERLKGVDSTLKIQPAELGDSAVYLCASSLDTGGISPQYFGPGTRLTVT.

V usage is TRBV2 and J usage is TRBJ2-5; 11 bases agree with TRBD2. The germline gives CDR1 SNHLY, CDR2 FYNNEI. The CDR3 loop spans 17 amino acids. J lost 1 base, V lost 1 base, and 5 bases had no gene match. The CDR3 protein is CASSEGGGTSGQETQYF. In DNA form, the CDR3 reads TGTGCCAGCAGTGAAGGAGGTGGGACTAGCGGCCAAGAGACCCAGTACTTC.

The V call is TRBV30, the J call TRBJ1-2, with 8 bases matching TRBD1. The CDR3 has 14 amino acids. V lost 6 bases, J lost 4 bases, and 10 bases stayed unmatched. Germline V lookup: CDR1 GTSNPN, CDR2 SVGIG (reference sequence). The CDR3 DNA reads TGTGCCTGTAAGGGGGACAGGAGATTCTATGGCTACACCTTC. Protein product: CACKGDRRFYGYTF.

A few counts support this clone. CDR3 residues: CASSLEGGVSYEQYF. The CDR3 DNA reads as TGTGCCAGCAGCTTAGAGGGCGGGGTCTCCTACGAGCAGTACTTC. The chain has TRBV11-2 and TRBJ2-7; tentative D call: TRBD2 (6 bases). Trimming cost V 0 bases and J 0 bases, with 9 bases left between them. CDR1 and CDR2 (germline): SGHAT, FQNNGV. The CDR3 sequence is 15 residues long.

The J gene is TRBJ2-6, the V gene TRBV5-8, with a tentative D call TRBD1 (5 bases). CDR1 and CDR2 (germline): SGHTS, YDEGEE. V was pared by 7 bases and J by 2 bases, with 13 bases between. CDR3 size: 15 residues. This CDR3 is CASAKEGAGANVLTF. CDR3 nucleotides: TGTGCCAGCGCGAAAGAAGGGGCTGGGGCCAACGTCCTGACTTTC. Supplemented by reference TRBV5-8 and TRBJ2-6, the full variable domain reads EAGVTQSPTHLIKTRGQQATLRCSPISGHTSVYWYQQALGLGLQFLLWYDEGEERNRGNFPPRFSGRQFPNYSSELNVNALELEDSALYLCASAKEGAGANVLTFGAGSRLTVL.

The chain has TRBV15 and TRBJ2-5; D unclear. The CDR3 is 14 residues long. V was shortened by 0 bases and J by 7 bases, with 12 bases between the two germline ends. CDR1 and CDR2 from the germline V gene are LNHNV and YYDKDF (reference sequence). CDR3 loop: CATSRDLESATQYF. CDR3 DNA sequence: TGTGCCACCAGCAGAGATCTTGAGAGCGCGACCCAGTACTTC.

The chain uses TRBV21-1 and TRBJ2-1; the table names TRBD1, a call not compared with the DNA. TRBV21-1 is shown as a pseudogene. The CDR3 is 17 residues long. The CDR3 DNA reads as TGTGCCAGCAGCCCCCCTAAGGTCAGGGGACGTAACAATGAGCAGTTCTTC. It is translated as CASSPPKVRGRNNEQFF.

The sample holds a few counts of this clone. The rearrangement joins TRBV3-1 (or the pseudogene TRBV3-2) to TRBJ1-2; weak D call: TRBD1 (6 bases). Germline CDR1 is LGHDT and CDR2 is YNNKEL (reference sequence). This CDR3 is 12 amino acids long. Trimming took off 0 bases at V and 14 bases at J, with 13 bases between the two ends. The CDR3 protein is CASSQEDRSRTF. For the CDR3, the DNA is TGTGCCAGCAGCCAAGAGGACAGAAGTCGGACCTTC.

This rearrangement joins TRBV7-2 to TRBJ2-1; 11 bases are shared with TRBD2. This CDR3 is 15 amino acids long. Losses at the gene ends were 3 bases for V and 6 bases for J; bases not matched to a gene: 4. Germline loops: CDR1 SGHTA, CDR2 FQGNSA. CDR3 loop: CASSLGLAARNEQFF. In nucleotides, the CDR3 is TGTGCCAGCAGCTTGGGACTAGCGGCCCGCAATGAGCAGTTCTTC.

This clone was detected only once. The chain recombines TRBV21-1 with TRBJ2-2; the table's D gene call, TRBD2, was not cross checked with the DNA. TRBV21-1 is labeled a pseudogene. The CDR3 consists of 17 residues. As DNA, the CDR3 is TGTGCCAGCAGCACCACTCCTAGCGGGAGTAGATACGGGGAGCTGTTTTTT. Amino acids: CASSTTPSGSRYGELFF.

The rearrangement uses TRBV10-2 and TRBJ2-2; 8 bases fit TRBD2. The ends lost 7 bases at V and 4 bases at J; junction bases unmatched: 5. From germline, CDR1 is WSHSY and CDR2 SAAADI. The CDR3 sequence is 14 residues long. The CDR3 DNA sequence: TGCGCCAGCAATCCCAGCGGGGGCACCGGGGAGCTGTTTTTT. Translating it yields CASNPSGGTGELFF.